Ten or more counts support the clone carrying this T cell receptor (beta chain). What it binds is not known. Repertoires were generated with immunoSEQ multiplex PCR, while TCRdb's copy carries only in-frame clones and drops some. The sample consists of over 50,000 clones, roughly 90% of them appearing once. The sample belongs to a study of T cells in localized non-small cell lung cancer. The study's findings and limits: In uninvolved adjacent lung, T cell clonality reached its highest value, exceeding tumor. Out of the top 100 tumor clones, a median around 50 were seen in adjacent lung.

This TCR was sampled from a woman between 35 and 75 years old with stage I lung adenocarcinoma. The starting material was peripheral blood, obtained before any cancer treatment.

For the CDR3, the DNA is TGCGCCAGCAGACCAGGAGCGGGGGAGGATACGCAGTATTTT. Amino acids: CASRPGAGEDTQYF. V and J are TRBV5-1 and TRBJ2-3; 8 bases are shared with TRBD2. V lost 5 bases to trimming and J lost 6 bases; unmatched junction nucleotides: 8. This CDR3 has 14 residues. Germline lookup yields CDR1 SGHRS and CDR2 YFSETQ.